The rows below give T cell receptor beta chains drawn from one sample of a study of shared clonotypes between healthy human individuals. Clones were sequenced by immunoSEQ multiplex PCR, and TCRdb holds only the in-frame ones, with some missing. Of approximately 530,000 clones listed, less than 96% are singletons. The sequenced sample was naive CD4+ T cells sorted from blood. These receptors were obtained from a woman younger than 45 in good health. CDR3s include the opening cysteine and the closing phenylalanine or tryptophan. Each record gives: CDR3 protein, CDR3 DNA, D gene, J gene, clone size, V gene. The D gene is left open where the match is weak. Some rows have no size entry. The others give once, few or many, or a class for an expanded clone.

CASTSGGVGYPATNEKLFF TGTGCCAGCACCTCCGGAGGGGTCGGGTACCCTGCAACTAATGAAAAACTGTTTTTT . TRBJ1-4 . TRBV28
CASSNLEGARVSYEQYF TGTGCCAGCAGCAATTTGGAGGGGGCGCGAGTATCCTACGAGCAGTACTTC . TRBJ2-7 . TRBV21-1
CASITTGGGYEQYF TGTGCCAGCATAACGACAGGGGGCGGTTACGAGCAGTACTTC TRBD1 TRBJ2-7 . TRBV28
CASSFGRGYYNEQFF TGTGCCAGCAGTTTTGGGCGGGGATACTACAATGAGCAGTTCTTC . TRBJ2-1 . TRBV27
CASSQVSSTYNEQFF TGCGCCAGCAGCCAAGTATCTAGTACCTACAATGAGCAGTTCTTC . TRBJ2-1 once TRBV4-1
CASSPLGQPNTEAFF TGTGCCAGCAGCCCTCTGGGCCAACCGAACACTGAAGCTTTCTTT . TRBJ1-1 . TRBV28
CASVPRETDTQYF TGTGCCAGCGTACCACGGGAGACAGATACGCAGTATTTT . TRBJ2-3 . TRBV2
CASSLEGSYNEQFF TGTGCCAGCAGCCTAGAAGGCTCCTACAATGAGCAGTTCTTC . TRBJ2-1 . TRBV6-6
CASSRATEAFF TGTGCCAGCAGTCGGGCTACTGAAGCTTTCTTT . TRBJ1-1 . TRBV2
CASRGTSGSYEQYF TGTGCCAGCAGGGGGACTAGCGGGAGCTACGAGCAGTACTTC TRBD2 TRBJ2-7 . TRBV28
CASSGTGIYGYTF TGTGCCAGCAGTGGGACGGGGATCTATGGCTACACCTTC . TRBJ1-2 . TRBV2
CAIREGLLAGVYEQFF TGTGCCATCAGGGAGGGCCTTCTAGCGGGAGTTTACGAGCAGTTCTTC TRBD2 TRBJ2-1 once TRBV10-3
CASSHAVLAGGPGTGELFF TGTGCCAGCAGCCACGCTGTACTAGCGGGAGGTCCGGGCACCGGGGAGCTGTTTTTT TRBD2 TRBJ2-2 . TRBV11-2
CASSLQTGNEQFF TGCGCCAGCAGCTTGCAGACAGGGAATGAGCAGTTCTTC TRBD1 TRBJ2-1 . TRBV5-1
CASSSRTVPTKRVEKLFF TGTGCCAGCAGCTCCAGGACAGTCCCTACCAAACGAGTAGAAAAACTGTTTTTT . TRBJ1-4 . TRBV11-2
CASSQDRQVYYEQYF TGCGCCAGCAGCCAAGATAGGCAGGTTTACTACGAGCAGTACTTC . TRBJ2-7 . TRBV4-1
CASSQRRDSRETQYF TGTGCCAGCTCACAAAGACGGGACAGTAGGGAGACCCAGTACTTC TRBD1 TRBJ2-5 once TRBV18
CASSLQGSQETQYF TGTGCCAGCAGCCTACAGGGGTCCCAAGAGACCCAGTACTTC TRBD1 TRBJ2-5 . TRBV5-4
CAISERGAGDTEAFF TGTGCCATCAGTGAGCGGGGGGCTGGGGACACTGAAGCTTTCTTT . TRBJ1-1 . TRBV10-3
CASSPVPTSGIEFF TGTGCCAGCTCACCCGTCCCCACTAGCGGGATAGAGTTCTTC TRBD2 TRBJ2-1 . TRBV18
CAWSKGLSGELFF TGTGCCTGGAGTAAGGGGTTGTCCGGGGAGCTGTTTTTT . TRBJ2-2 . TRBV30
CASSQADRSGYTF TGCGCCAGCAGCCAAGCAGACAGATCTGGCTACACCTTC . TRBJ1-2 . TRBV4-1
CASSLAGAPGYTF TGTGCCAGCAGCCTCGCAGGGGCGCCGGGCTACACCTTC . TRBJ1-2 . TRBV28
CASSLSGTSGQETQYF TGTGCCAGCAGCTTATCCGGGACTAGCGGCCAAGAGACCCAGTACTTC TRBD2 TRBJ2-5 . TRBV7-9
CASSSVRGQNYGYTF TGTGCCAGCAGCTCTGTGAGAGGGCAGAACTATGGCTACACCTTC . TRBJ1-2 . TRBV11-2
CATSRDSGQGEETQYF TGTGCCACCAGCAGAGACTCAGGACAGGGTGAGGAGACCCAGTACTTC TRBD1 TRBJ2-5 . TRBV15
CASGLRRGSGDNEQFF TGTGCTAGTGGTTTAAGACGGGGTAGCGGGGACAATGAGCAGTTCTTC TRBD2 TRBJ2-1 . TRBV12-5
CASSYSGQYEQYF TGTGCCAGCAGTTACTCGGGACAGTACGAGCAGTACTTC TRBD1 TRBJ2-7 few TRBV6-5
CASINPWGSFREQYF TGTGCCAGCATAAACCCCTGGGGTTCCTTCCGCGAGCAGTACTTC . TRBJ2-7 . TRBV28
CASSLAQGGRNEQFF TGCGCCAGCAGCTTGGCTCAGGGGGGTAGGAATGAGCAGTTCTTC . TRBJ2-1 once TRBV5-1
CASSRPRGGPGYTF TGTGCCAGTAGTAGGCCTCGGGGGGGGCCTGGCTACACCTTC . TRBJ1-2 . TRBV19
CASSPSGERDEQYF TGTGCCAGCAGTCCTAGCGGAGAACGAGACGAGCAGTACTTC TRBD2 TRBJ2-7 . TRBV4-2
CASSYDSGNTIYF TGTGCCAGCAGCTACGACTCTGGAAACACCATATATTTT . TRBJ1-3 . TRBV7-6
CASSIDLLTSVAGELFF TGTGCCAGTAGTATAGATCTGCTGACTAGTGTAGCCGGGGAGCTGTTTTTT . TRBJ2-2 . TRBV19
CASSQEVRGRVGAFF TGTGCCAGCAGTCAAGAGGTCAGGGGGAGAGTCGGAGCTTTCTTT TRBD1 TRBJ1-1 . TRBV6-1
CASSVLGPDTGELFF TGTGCCAGCAGCGTATTAGGGCCCGATACCGGGGAGCTGTTTTTT . TRBJ2-2 once TRBV9
CASSLAALLAGEQFF TGCGCCAGCAGCTTGGCAGCGCTACTAGCGGGTGAGCAGTTCTTC TRBD2 TRBJ2-1 . TRBV5-1
CASSLQGGYEQYF TGTGCCAGCAGCTTACAGGGGGGCTACGAGCAGTACTTC . TRBJ2-7 . TRBV7-9
CASSRKTGISETQYF TGTGCCAGCAGCCGCAAAACAGGGATATCAGAGACCCAGTACTTC . TRBJ2-5 . TRBV28
CASSRGQGSGNTIYF TGCGCCAGCAGCAGGGGACAGGGATCTGGAAACACCATATATTTT TRBD1 TRBJ1-3 . TRBV5-1
CASSRTDPRGEQYF TGCGCCAGCAGCCGGACGGACCCCCGGGGAGAGCAGTACTTC . TRBJ2-7 . TRBV5-1
CASSLRTAQDTQYF TGTGCCAGCAGCTTAAGGACCGCCCAAGATACGCAGTATTTT . TRBJ2-3 . TRBV7-2
CASSQVWDRISYNSPLHF TGCGCCAGCAGCCAAGTTTGGGATAGGATCTCCTATAATTCACCCCTCCACTTT . TRBJ1-6 . TRBV4-1
CASSLASMTDTQYF TGTGCCAGCAGCTTGGCCTCTATGACAGATACGCAGTATTTT . TRBJ2-3 . TRBV5-4
CASSITGTSGGGGGQYF TGTGCCAGCAGTATTACCGGGACTAGCGGGGGCGGAGGAGGGCAGTACTTC TRBD2 TRBJ2-7 . TRBV28
CASSSRVVGLEQYF TGTGCCAGCAGCTCACGGGTCGTCGGATTGGAGCAGTACTTC . TRBJ2-7 . TRBV7-2
CASTPGGPQETQYF TGTGCCAGTACCCCCGGGGGCCCCCAAGAGACCCAGTACTTC . TRBJ2-5 . TRBV19
CASSPLGETQYF TGTGCCAGCAGCCCTCTTGGGGAGACCCAGTACTTC . TRBJ2-5 . TRBV6-5
CASSPGITYEQYF TGTGCCAGCAGCCCTGGGATTACCTACGAGCAGTACTTC . TRBJ2-7 . TRBV7-9
CASSGTDRGYGYTF TGTGCCAGCAGTGGTACCGACAGGGGCTATGGCTACACCTTC TRBD1 TRBJ1-2 . TRBV6-5
CASRQGGGYGYTF TGCGCCAGCAGACAAGGGGGAGGCTATGGCTACACCTTC . TRBJ1-2 . TRBV4-1
CASSFPGVAFF TGTGCCAGCAGTTTCCCAGGGGTAGCTTTCTTT . TRBJ1-1 . TRBV28
CAWSLRGATEAFF TGTGCCTGGAGTCTGCGGGGCGCCACTGAAGCTTTCTTT . TRBJ1-1 . TRBV30
CASSSPGLAGVSNEQFF TGCGCCAGCAGCTCGCCGGGACTAGCGGGAGTTTCTAATGAGCAGTTCTTC TRBD2 TRBJ2-1 . TRBV5-1
CASSLLGISSEQYF TGTGCCAGCAGTTTATTAGGGATCTCTAGCGAGCAGTACTTC . TRBJ2-7 . TRBV27
CASSPGTRTTDTQYF TGTGCCAGCAGCCCCGGGACTAGAACCACAGATACGCAGTATTTT TRBD2 TRBJ2-3 . TRBV7-3
CAISEVKSRNEQYF TGTGCCATCAGTGAGGTGAAGTCGAGGAACGAGCAGTACTTC . TRBJ2-7 . TRBV10-3
CASSEGQGTPDTEAFF TGCGCCAGCAGTGAGGGACAGGGAACTCCCGACACTGAAGCTTTCTTT TRBD1 TRBJ1-1 . TRBV10-1
CASSFKGLGNTIYF TGTGCCAGCAGCTTCAAGGGGCTTGGAAACACCATATATTTT . TRBJ1-3 once TRBV13